This T cell receptor (beta chain) appears in the sequencing data of a study of graft-versus-host responses after intestinal transplantation. Produced via immunoSEQ multiplex PCR; TCRdb's table is partial and in-frame only. Among 95,000 to 100,000 clones listed, about 83% were seen once. General study findings and limits: Allografts carried high graft-versus-host to host-versus-graft clonal ratios in patients having graft-donor T cell macrochimerism. GvH clones were identified in recipient marrow, with some first appearing in ileum or blood.

Note on this clone: What it recognizes is unknown.

The sequencing here drew on PBMCs, taken 255 days after intestinal transplant. This sequence originates from a human patient who received an intestinal transplant, so some T cells may come from the graft donor.

CDR3 sequence: CASSPEDRANEKLFF. The CDR3 DNA reads TGTGCCAGTAGTCCAGAGGACAGAGCTAATGAAAAACTGTTTTTT. This chain joins TRBV19 and TRBJ1-4; a weak D match, TRBD1 (6 bases). V lost 5 bases to trimming and J lost 3 bases, with 13 bases between them. The CDR3 length is 15 residues. Germline CDR1 is LNHDA and CDR2 is SQIVND (reference sequence). The whole variable domain, remainder taken from reference TRBV19 and TRBJ1-4, is DGGITQSPKYLFRKEGQNVTLSCEQNLNHDAMYWYRQDPGQGLRLIYYSQIVNDFQKGDIAEGYSVSREKKESFPLTVTSAQKNPTAFYLCASSPEDRANEKLFFGSGTQLSVL.